Described below is a single TCR beta chain sequence and its context. No antigen is known for it. This entry belongs to a study of shared clonotypes between healthy human individuals. Study background: Ranging from 18 to 49 in age, donors were a couple of women and a few men.

CDR1 and CDR2 (germline): LGHNT, FRNRAP. V was cut by 4 bases and J by 6 bases, with 15 bases left in between. The length of the CDR3 is 15 residues. Regarding the study as a whole: Larger richness was generally estimated for naive than memory subsets. Clonotype sharing among donors was expected to depend on sequencing depth.

Genomic DNA from each subset was divided evenly over several immunoSEQ plates. Assay used: immunoSEQ multiplex PCR; TCRdb lists only in-frame clones, some missing. The data show 2 million to 3 million clones, over 85% seen once. The clonotype originates from a man in his late teens or twenties in good health. Some clones in this sample may be carry-over from other donors' samples. Material for sequencing was naive CD4+ T cells from PBMCs. Subset described: CD45RA+ positively selected. The chain links TRBV12-5 to TRBJ2-2; tentatively, D is TRBD1 or TRBD2 (5 bases each). The CDR3 loop reads CASGSTWDGPGELFF. The CDR3 DNA reads as TGTGCTAGTGGTTCGACTTGGGACGGGCCCGGGGAGCTGTTTTTT.